The 14 T cell receptor beta chains below were found in one sample sequenced in a study of cytomegalovirus exposure and HLA in healthy donors. Primers included in the PCR were 60 Vbeta and 13 Jbeta primers. TCRdb's table, derived via immunoSEQ multiplex PCR, lists solely in-frame clones and lacks some. The sample yields approximately 71,000 clones, of which the top ten take up approximately 3.9%. The sequenced sample was PBMCs. These receptors all stem from a female donor in good health and CMV-seropositive.

This chain links TRBV4-1 with TRBJ1-1, with 9 nucleotides matching TRBD1. This CDR3 has 13 amino acids. Trimming took 0 bases from V and 11 from J; bases not matched to a gene: 4. CDR1 and CDR2 (germline): MGHRA, YSYEKL. In DNA form, the CDR3 reads TGCGCCAGCAGCCAAGATAGGGACAGGGCGGCTTTCTTT. It yields the protein CASSQDRDRAAFF.

The chain's CDR3 is CASSLVGGLVNTEAFF. CDR3 DNA sequence: TGTGCCAGCAGCTTAGTCGGGGGGTTGGTGAACACTGAAGCTTTCTTT. The J gene is TRBJ1-1, the V gene TRBV7-2, with TRBD1 as a possible D gene (5 bases). This CDR3 has 16 residues. Germline CDR1 and CDR2: SGHTA and FQGNSA. Trimming removed 1 base from V and 0 bases from J, with 12 bases in between.

The rearrangement joins TRBV18 to TRBJ2-7; 12 bases are a match to TRBD2. The J segment lost 5 bases and the V segment lost 8 bases, leaving 7 bases of the junction unmatched. This CDR3 region has 14 residues. Per germline, CDR1 KGHSH and CDR2 LQKENI. Here the CDR3 reads CASGRLAGENEQYF. The CDR3 DNA sequence: TGTGCCAGCGGAAGACTAGCGGGAGAGAACGAGCAGTACTTC. Complete variable domain (other parts from reference TRBV18 and TRBJ2-7): NAGVMQNPRHLVRRRGQEARLRCSPMKGHSHVYWYRQLPEEGLKFMVYLQKENIIDESGMPKERFSAEFPKEGPSILRIQQVVRGDSAAYFCASGRLAGENEQYFGPGTRLTVT.

This chain joins TRBV6-6 and TRBJ1-2, with TRBD1 identical over 10 bases. J was trimmed by 0 bases and V by 4 bases; bases with no gene match: 5. The CDR3 consists of 16 residues. Germline assignment: CDR1 MNHNY and CDR2 SVGAGI (reference sequence). CDR3 sequence (DNA): TGTGCCAGCAGTTCTCCCGGGACAGGGGCTAACTATGGCTACACCTTC. This translates into CASSSPGTGANYGYTF.

The gene calls are TRBV7-2 and TRBJ1-5, with unresolved D. The CDR3 consists of 13 residues. Trimming removed 5 bases at V and 7 bases at J, with 12 bases between. Germline V gives CDR1 SGHTA, CDR2 FQGNSA. Here the CDR3 DNA reads TGTGCCAGCAGCCTCCACTTCACCCAGCCCCAGCATTTT. Its translation is CASSLHFTQPQHF.

The genes are TRBV19 and TRBJ1-1; D is possibly TRBD1 (6 bases). The CDR3 spans 14 residues. The germline V gene has CDR1 LNHDA and CDR2 SQIVND (reference sequence). V lost 4 bases and J 6 bases, leaving 15 bases between the germline ends. In nucleotides, the CDR3 is TGTGCCAGTAGTACCACCGGGACACCCGCTGAAGCTTTCTTT. Amino acids: CASSTTGTPAEAFF.

The chain joins TRBV7-9 to TRBJ1-4; D gene uncertain. The CDR3 covers 12 residues. Germline CDR1 SEHNR, CDR2 FQNEAQ (reference sequence). The V and J ends lost 1 base and 7 bases respectively, with 4 bases between them. The CDR3 is CASSLVGEKLFF. The CDR3 nucleotides read TGTGCCAGCAGCTTAGTCGGTGAAAAACTGTTTTTT.

The rearrangement uses TRBV5-8 and TRBJ2-7; 7 bases agree with TRBD1. This CDR3 region has 13 residues. CDR1 is SGHTS and CDR2 is YDEGEE in the germline V gene. V shed 6 bases and J 3 bases; nucleotides not matched to a gene: 6. The CDR3 reads CASTSGQRYEQYF. In nucleotides, the CDR3 is TGTGCCAGCACTTCGGGACAGCGCTACGAGCAGTACTTC. Variable domain in full (rest from reference TRBV5-8 and TRBJ2-7): EAGVTQSPTHLIKTRGQQATLRCSPISGHTSVYWYQQALGLGLQFLLWYDEGEERNRGNFPPRFSGRQFPNYSSELNVNALELEDSALYLCASTSGQRYEQYFGPGTRLTVT.

The rearrangement links TRBV7-9 to TRBJ2-7, with a weak D call TRBD2 (6 bases). Per germline, CDR1 SEHNR and CDR2 FQNEAQ (reference sequence). The CDR3 consists of 16 residues. The germline V and J ends were trimmed by 5 bases and 3 bases, with 20 bases remaining between them. The CDR3 loop reads CASSPKLASTDYEQYF. The DNA for the CDR3 is TGTGCCAGCAGCCCAAAACTAGCTTCCACAGACTACGAGCAGTACTTC.

V gene TRBV6-5 combines with J gene TRBJ2-1; possibly TRBD1 for D (5 bases). The CDR3 has 15 amino acids. Trimming cost V 4 bases and J 5 bases, with 15 bases left between them. Germline loops: CDR1 MNHEY, CDR2 SVGAGI. CDR3 DNA: TGTGCCAGCAGTTCCTACCCGCAGGGCCACAATGAGCAGTTCTTC. Protein: CASSSYPQGHNEQFF.

The chain couples TRBV25-1 to TRBJ1-5; the D gene is possibly TRBD1 (5 bases). Trimming pared 4 bases from V and 3 bases from J, leaving 7 bases between. CDR3 length equals 13 residues. Germline V gene lookup returns CDR1 MGHDK and CDR2 SYGVNS. CDR3 nucleotides: TGTGCCAGCAGTGGACAGTACAATCAGCCCCAGCATTTT. It codes for CASSGQYNQPQHF. Full variable domain (rest looked up from reference TRBV25-1 and TRBJ1-5): EADIYQTPRYLVIGTGKKITLECSQTMGHDKMYWYQQDPGMELHLIHYSYGVNSTEKGDLSSESTVSRIRTEHFPLTLESARPSHTSQYLCASSGQYNQPQHFGDGTRLSIL.

J is TRBJ1-2 and V is TRBV19, with 10 bases lining up with TRBD1. The CDR3 is 13 residues long. The V gene end was trimmed by 6 bases and the J gene end by 7 bases; junction bases not matched to a gene: 5. Germline values: CDR1 LNHDA, CDR2 SQIVND (reference sequence). CDR3 amino acids: CASRGTGAGGYTF. CDR3 in DNA: TGTGCCAGTAGAGGGACAGGGGCTGGTGGCTACACCTTC.

The V and J genes are TRBV6-1 and TRBJ2-1; 7 bases line up with TRBD1. The CDR3 sequence is 14 residues long. Trimming removed 7 bases from V and 4 bases from J; junction bases left unmatched: 7. CDR1 and CDR2 (germline): MNHNS, SASEGT. CDR3 nucleotide sequence: TGTGCCAGCACTATGACAGGGATGTACAATGAGCAGTTCTTC. Protein sequence: CASTMTGMYNEQFF.

In nucleotides, the CDR3 is TGTGCCAGCTCACCTGGGACAAACGCCTACGAGCAGTACTTC. Its translation is CASSPGTNAYEQYF. The chain carries TRBV18 and TRBJ2-7; perhaps TRBD1 as D (6 bases). The CDR3 loop spans 14 amino acids. Trimming shortened V by 3 bases and J by 2 bases, and 11 bases separated the two germline ends. CDR1 is KGHSH and CDR2 is LQKENI in the germline V gene. Drawing the rest from reference TRBV18 and TRBJ2-7, the complete variable domain is NAGVMQNPRHLVRRRGQEARLRCSPMKGHSHVYWYRQLPEEGLKFMVYLQKENIIDESGMPKERFSAEFPKEGPSILRIQQVVRGDSAAYFCASSPGTNAYEQYFGPGTRLTVT.